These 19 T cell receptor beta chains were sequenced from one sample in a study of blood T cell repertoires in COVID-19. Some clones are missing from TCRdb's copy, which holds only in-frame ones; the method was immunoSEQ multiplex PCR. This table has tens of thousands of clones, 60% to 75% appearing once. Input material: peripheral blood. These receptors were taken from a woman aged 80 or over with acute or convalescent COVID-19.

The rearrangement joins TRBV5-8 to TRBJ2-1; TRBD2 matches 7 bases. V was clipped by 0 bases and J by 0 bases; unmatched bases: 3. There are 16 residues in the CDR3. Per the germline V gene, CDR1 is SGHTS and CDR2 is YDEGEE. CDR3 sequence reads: CASSLAGGSSYNEQFF. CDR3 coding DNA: TGTGCCAGCAGCTTGGCAGGCGGGAGCTCCTACAATGAGCAGTTCTTC.

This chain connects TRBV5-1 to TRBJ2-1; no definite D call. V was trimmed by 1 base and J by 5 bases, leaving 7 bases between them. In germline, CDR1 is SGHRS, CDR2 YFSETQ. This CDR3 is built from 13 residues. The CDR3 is CASSLLGNNEQFF. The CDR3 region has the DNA TGCGCCAGCAGCTTGCTGGGCAACAATGAGCAGTTCTTC.

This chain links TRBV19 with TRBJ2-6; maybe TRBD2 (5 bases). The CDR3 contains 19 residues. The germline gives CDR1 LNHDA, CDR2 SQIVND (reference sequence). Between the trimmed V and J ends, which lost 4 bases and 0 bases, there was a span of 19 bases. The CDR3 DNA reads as TGTGCCAGTAGTAGTGCTTCCGAGGGTCGAACCTCTGGGGCCAACGTCCTGACTTTC. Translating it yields CASSSASEGRTSGANVLTF.

CDR3 bases: TGTGCCAGCTCACGAGGGGCAGGGAGGGATAGCAATCAGCCCCAGCATTTT. Residues: CASSRGAGRDSNQPQHF. The chain joins TRBV18 to TRBJ1-5; maybe TRBD1 (5 bases). The CDR3 spans 17 residues. CDR1 and CDR2 (germline): KGHSH, LQKENI. Trimming took off 4 bases at V and 0 bases at J, with 16 bases between the two ends.

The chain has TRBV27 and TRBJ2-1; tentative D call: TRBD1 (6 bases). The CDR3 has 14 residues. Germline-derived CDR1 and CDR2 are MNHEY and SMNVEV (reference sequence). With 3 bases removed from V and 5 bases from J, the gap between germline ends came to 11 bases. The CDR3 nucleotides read TGTGCCAGCAGTTTTTACAGGGCTGACAATGAGCAGTTCTTC. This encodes CASSFYRADNEQFF.

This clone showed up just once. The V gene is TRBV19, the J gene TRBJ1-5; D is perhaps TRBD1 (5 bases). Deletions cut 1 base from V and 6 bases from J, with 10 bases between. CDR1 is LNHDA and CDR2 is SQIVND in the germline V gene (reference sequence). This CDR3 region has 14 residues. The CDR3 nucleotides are TGTGCCAGTAGTATAGGCAGGGCCGGTCAGCCCCAGCATTTT. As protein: CASSIGRAGQPQHF.

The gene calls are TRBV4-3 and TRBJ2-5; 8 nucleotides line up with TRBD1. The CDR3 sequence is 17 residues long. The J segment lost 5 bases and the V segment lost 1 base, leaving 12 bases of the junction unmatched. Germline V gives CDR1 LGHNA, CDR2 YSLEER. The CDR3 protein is CASSQGGYRGYGETQYF. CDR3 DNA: TGCGCCAGCAGCCAAGGGGGTTACAGGGGGTATGGGGAGACCCAGTACTTC.

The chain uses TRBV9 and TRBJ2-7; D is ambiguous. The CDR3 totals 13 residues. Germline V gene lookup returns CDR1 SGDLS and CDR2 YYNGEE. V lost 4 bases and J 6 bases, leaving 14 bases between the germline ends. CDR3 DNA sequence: TGTGCCAGCAGCACTGGGCAGATTGGCGAGCAGTACTTC. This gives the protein CASSTGQIGEQYF.

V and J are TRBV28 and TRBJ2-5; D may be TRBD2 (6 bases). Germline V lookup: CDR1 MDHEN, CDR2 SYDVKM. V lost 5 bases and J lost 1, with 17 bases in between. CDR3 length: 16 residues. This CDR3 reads CASSLSGTGGQETQYF. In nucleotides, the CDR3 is TGTGCCAGCAGTCTTTCCGGGACTGGTGGCCAAGAGACCCAGTACTTC.

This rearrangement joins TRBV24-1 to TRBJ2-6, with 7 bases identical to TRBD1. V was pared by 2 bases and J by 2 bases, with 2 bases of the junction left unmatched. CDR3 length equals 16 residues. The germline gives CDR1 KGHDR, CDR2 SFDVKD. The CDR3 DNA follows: TGTGCCACCAGTGATTATCAGGGGGCTGGGGCCAACGTCCTGACTTTC. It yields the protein CATSDYQGAGANVLTF.

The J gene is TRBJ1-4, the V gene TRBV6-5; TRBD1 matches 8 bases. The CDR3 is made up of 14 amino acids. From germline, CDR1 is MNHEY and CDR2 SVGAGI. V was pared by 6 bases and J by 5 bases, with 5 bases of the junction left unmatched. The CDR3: CASRGTGGNEKLFF. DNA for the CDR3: TGTGCCAGCAGAGGGACAGGTGGGAATGAAAAACTGTTTTTT.

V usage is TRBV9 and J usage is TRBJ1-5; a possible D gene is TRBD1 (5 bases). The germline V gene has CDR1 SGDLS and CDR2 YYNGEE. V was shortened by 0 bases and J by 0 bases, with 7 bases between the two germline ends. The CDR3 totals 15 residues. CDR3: CASSVGGSSNQPQHF. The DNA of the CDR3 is TGTGCCAGCAGCGTAGGGGGCAGTAGCAATCAGCCCCAGCATTTT.

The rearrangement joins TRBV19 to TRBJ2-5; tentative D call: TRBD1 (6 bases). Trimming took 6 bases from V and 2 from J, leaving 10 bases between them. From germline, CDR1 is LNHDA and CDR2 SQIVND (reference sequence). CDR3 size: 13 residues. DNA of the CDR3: TGTGCCAGTAGGACAGGCAGGCAAGAGACCCAGTACTTC. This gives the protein CASRTGRQETQYF. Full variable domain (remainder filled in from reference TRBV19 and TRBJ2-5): DGGITQSPKYLFRKEGQNVTLSCEQNLNHDAMYWYRQDPGQGLRLIYYSQIVNDFQKGDIAEGYSVSREKKESFPLTVTSAQKNPTAFYLCASRTGRQETQYFGPGTRLLVL.

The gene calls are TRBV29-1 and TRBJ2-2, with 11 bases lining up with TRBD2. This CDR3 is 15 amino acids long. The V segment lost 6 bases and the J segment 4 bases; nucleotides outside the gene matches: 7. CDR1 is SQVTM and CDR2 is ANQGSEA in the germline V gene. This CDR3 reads CSVSTSGSITGELFF. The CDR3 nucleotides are TGCAGCGTCTCTACTAGCGGGAGTATCACCGGGGAGCTGTTTTTT.

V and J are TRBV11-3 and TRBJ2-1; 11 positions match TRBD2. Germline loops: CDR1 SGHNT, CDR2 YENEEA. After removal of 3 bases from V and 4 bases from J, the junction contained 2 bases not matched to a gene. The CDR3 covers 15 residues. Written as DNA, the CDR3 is TGTGCCAGCAGCTTCGGGACTAGCGGTTACAATGAGCAGTTCTTC. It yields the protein CASSFGTSGYNEQFF. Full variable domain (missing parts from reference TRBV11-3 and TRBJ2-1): EAGVVQSPRYKIIEKKQPVAFWCNPISGHNTLYWYLQNLGQGPELLIRYENEEAVDDSQLPKDRFSAERLKGVDSTLKIQPAELGDSAVYLCASSFGTSGYNEQFFGPGTRLTVL.

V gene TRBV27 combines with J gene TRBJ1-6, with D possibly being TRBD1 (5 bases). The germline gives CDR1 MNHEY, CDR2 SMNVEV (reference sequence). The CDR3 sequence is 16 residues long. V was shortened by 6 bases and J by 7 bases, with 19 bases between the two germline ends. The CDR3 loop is CASRPPGEGRNSPLHF. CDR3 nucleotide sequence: TGTGCCAGCAGGCCCCCGGGAGAGGGGCGAAATTCACCCCTCCACTTT.

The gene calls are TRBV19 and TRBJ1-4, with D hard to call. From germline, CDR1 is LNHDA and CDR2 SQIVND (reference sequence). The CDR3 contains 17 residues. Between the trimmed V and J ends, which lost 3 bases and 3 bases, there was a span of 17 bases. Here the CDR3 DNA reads TGTGCCAGTAGTATTCGCCATGCCCGATCGGCTAATGAAAAACTGTTTTTT. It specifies CASSIRHARSANEKLFF.

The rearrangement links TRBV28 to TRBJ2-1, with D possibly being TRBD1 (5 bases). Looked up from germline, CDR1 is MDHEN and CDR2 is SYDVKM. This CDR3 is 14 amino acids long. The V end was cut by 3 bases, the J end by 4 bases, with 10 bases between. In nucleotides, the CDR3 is TGTGCCAGCAGTTTGGGGCCAGGTTACAATGAGCAGTTCTTC. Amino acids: CASSLGPGYNEQFF.

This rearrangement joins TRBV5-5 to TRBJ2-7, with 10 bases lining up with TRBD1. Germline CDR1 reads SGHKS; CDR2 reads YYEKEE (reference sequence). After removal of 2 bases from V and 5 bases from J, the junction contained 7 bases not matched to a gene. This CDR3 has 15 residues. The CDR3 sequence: CASSFLGQGNNEQYF. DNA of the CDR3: TGTGCCAGCAGCTTCTTGGGACAGGGGAATAACGAGCAGTACTTC.